This T cell receptor (beta chain) was identified during a study of blood T cell repertoires in COVID-19. About the research overall: Sites across the United States, Italy and Spain contributed samples from acute and convalescent COVID-19. From T cells, B-cell-depleted T cells, or PBMCs came the material, which was cDNA or gDNA.

This clone was detected only a few times. Study processing details: Amplifying reference gene primers gave estimates of nucleated cell counts. Libraries were prepared by immunoSEQ multiplex PCR; TCRdb keeps only in-frame clonotypes and omits some of them. V and J calls and clone size come straight from that table; D and trimming were deduced from the DNA. This sample yields 200,000 or so clones, of which roughly 87% are seen a single time; 1.9% belongs to the top ten. The CDR3 extends over 15 amino acids. Germline V lookup: CDR1 LGHNA, CDR2 YNFKEQ. V shed 1 base and J 9 bases; nucleotides not matched to a gene: 5.

The rearrangement joins TRBV4-2 to TRBJ1-6; TRBD1 matches at 8 bases. Sequenced: peripheral blood. The clonotype originates from a man aged 35 to 55 with active or convalescent COVID-19. The CDR3 reads CASSQVTTGGSPLHF. The CDR3 DNA follows: TGTGCCAGCAGCCAAGTTACCACAGGGGGTTCACCCCTCCACTTT.